These T cell receptor beta chains were read from a single sample in a study of blood T cell repertoires in COVID-19. Profiled with immunoSEQ multiplex PCR; TCRdb holds only in-frame clones, not every one. The profile shows 310,000 or so clones, around nine tenths of them singletons. The specimen sequenced was PBMCs or T cells enriched from blood (not recorded which). Receptors were obtained from a woman aged 40 to 50 who had recovered from COVID-19. Each CDR3 is given with its conserved first and last residue. A D gene is named only where the DNA matches it firmly. Clone size is given for some rows only: seen once, a few or many times, or a class if the clone is expanded.

NA TRBJ1-1 TRBD1 TRBV30 TGTGCCTGGAGTCAACCGGACAGGGGACCCGAAGCTTTCTTT CAWSQPDRGPEAFF
NA TRBJ2-3 NA TRBV2 TGTGCCAGCACTCGGGAGAATCGGGATACGCAGTATTTT CASTRENRDTQYF
NA TRBJ2-7 NA TRBV3-1/TRBV3-2 TGTGCCAGCAGCCAAGGGTCGGCCAGGGATGGCTACGAGCAGTACTTC CASSQGSARDGYEQYF
NA TRBJ2-5 TRBD2 TRBV3-1/TRBV3-2 TGTGCCAGCAGCCAAGGAACTGCGTTAGCGGGAGGGTCTGGTCGGACCCAGTACTTC CASSQGTALAGGSGRTQYF
NA TRBJ1-3 NA TRBV19 TGTGCCAGTAGCCTGCGGGGGGTCTACGGAAACACCATATATTTT CASSLRGVYGNTIYF
NA TRBJ2-7 TRBD2 TRBV7-2 TGTGCCAGCAGCCCATGGACTAGCGGGAACTACGAGCAGTACTTC CASSPWTSGNYEQYF
NA TRBJ1-4 TRBD1 TRBV10-3 TGTGCCACGAAGGGGGACAGGACTAATGAAAAACTGTTTTTT CATKGDRTNEKLFF
once TRBJ1-5 NA TRBV6-4 TGTGCCAGCAGTGCCCCGAACAGTAAAGTCAATCAGCCCCAGCATTTT CASSAPNSKVNQPQHF
NA TRBJ2-5 TRBD1 TRBV9 TGTGCCAGCAGCCGCATACAGGGGACGCAAGAGACCCAGTACTTC CASSRIQGTQETQYF
NA TRBJ2-5 NA TRBV14 TGTGCCAGCAGCCAAGATCGAGGCGAGACCCAGTACTTC CASSQDRGETQYF
NA TRBJ2-1 TRBD2 TRBV2 TGTGCCAGCGCCGGACTAGCGTACAATGAGCAGTTCTTC CASAGLAYNEQFF
once TRBJ2-7 NA TRBV20-1 TGCAGTGCCCAGGATAATTACGAGCAGTACTTC CSAQDNYEQYF
NA TRBJ2-5 NA TRBV7-2 TGTGCCAGCAGCCCCCCGGAGGCGCTCCAAGAGACCCAGTACTTC CASSPPEALQETQYF
NA TRBJ1-2 NA TRBV27 TGTGCCAGCAGTTTACAACCCTCGCGGAGGGGATTCCACGGCTACACCTTC CASSLQPSRRGFHGYTF
NA TRBJ1-2 TRBD1 TRBV25-1 TGTGCCAGCAGCCCCTGGGACAGGGACTTACTTAACTATGGCTACACCTTC CASSPWDRDLLNYGYTF
NA TRBJ2-1 TRBD2 TRBV15 TGTGCCACCAGCAGGCGGGAGGGAGGTCGCGACCGATACAATGAGCAGTTCTTC CATSRREGGRDRYNEQFF
NA TRBJ2-7 TRBD1 TRBV6-2/TRBV6-3 TGTGCCAGCAGTTACCGTCCAGGGGGCTACGAGCAGTACTTC CASSYRPGGYEQYF
NA TRBJ2-7 TRBD1 TRBV28 TGTGCCAGCAGTCACTCCCTCGACAGGGGGCACTACGAGCAGTACTTC CASSHSLDRGHYEQYF
once TRBJ1-1 NA TRBV5-1 TGCGCCAGCGGATACACAGGAAACACTGAAGCTTTCTTT CASGYTGNTEAFF
NA TRBJ1-1 NA TRBV3-1/TRBV3-2 TGTGCCAGCAGCCAACGGGTAAGGAGCACTGAAGCTTTCTTT CASSQRVRSTEAFF
NA TRBJ2-2 TRBD2 TRBV12-5 TGTGCTAGTGGCGGGGAGCTAGCGGTTGTCACCGGGGAGCTGTTTTTT CASGGELAVVTGELFF
few TRBJ2-7 NA TRBV5-6 TGTGCCAGCAGCTTGGGACAGTCCTACGAGCAGTACTTC CASSLGQSYEQYF
NA TRBJ2-7 TRBD2 TRBV4-1 TGCGCCAGCAGCCAAGTCGTAGCGGGAGTCCCCGGCGGTAGGGAGCAGTACTTC CASSQVVAGVPGGREQYF
NA TRBJ2-7 TRBD1 TRBV2 TGTGCCAGCAGTCGACAGGGGGCCTCCTACGAGCAGTACTTC CASSRQGASYEQYF
once TRBJ2-3 NA TRBV19 TGTGCCAGTAGTTGGAGTGATACGCAGTATTTT CASSWSDTQYF
once TRBJ2-1 TRBD2 TRBV19 TGTGCCAGTAGTATAGAACGGGCTAGCGGGAAAGATGAGCAGTTCTTC CASSIERASGKDEQFF
NA TRBJ2-1 TRBD2 TRBV20-1 TGCAGTGCTAGTCTACTAGCGCTTCTCTACAATGAGCAGTTCTTC CSASLLALLYNEQFF